The next 17 T cell receptor beta chains were all read from a single sample in a study of blood T cell repertoires in COVID-19. Data came from immunoSEQ multiplex PCR; TCRdb stores just in-frame clones and leaves some out. This sample has around 220,000 clones, with about 88% found just once. Sequenced material: peripheral blood. The source is a woman aged 40 to 50 who had recovered from COVID-19.

This chain joins TRBV4-3 and TRBJ1-6; TRBD1 matches at 11 bases. The CDR3 has 20 residues. Per the germline V gene, CDR1 is LGHNA and CDR2 is YSLEER. J gave up 11 bases and V 4 bases, and 22 bases lay outside the gene matches. The CDR3 coding sequence is TGCGCCAGCAGCCCCATTTTGGTGGACAGGGGGCAAGAGGCGGGCCCACCCCTCCACTTT. Translating gives CASSPILVDRGQEAGPPLHF.

The chain is built from TRBV29-1 and TRBJ2-7; TRBD1 aligns across 7 bases. The junction had 5 bases not matched to a gene; V was cut back by 4 bases and J by 2 bases. Germline-derived CDR1 and CDR2 are SQVTM and ANQGSEA. The CDR3 extends over 13 amino acids. CDR3 protein: CSVGGGRAYEQYF. The CDR3 DNA reads as TGCAGCGTTGGAGGGGGCAGGGCCTACGAGCAGTACTTC.

The table lists this clone with a count of one. One end of the junction fails to match germline, which may point to a read error. CDR3 loop: CASKTGVSYEQFF. CDR3 DNA: TGTGCCAGCAAGACAGGGGTCAGTTATGAACAGTTCTTC. This chain connects TRBV2 to TRBJ2-1, with 8 bases matching TRBD1. The CDR3 covers 13 residues. The germline V gene has CDR1 SNHLY and CDR2 FYNNEI.

The CDR3, as DNA: TGTGCCAGTAGTTCCTCGACAGGGTTGAGGACTAGCGGGAGTCTTTTCCCCAAAAACATTCAGTACTTC. Translation gives CASSSSTGLRTSGSLFPKNIQYF. The rearrangement uses TRBV19 and TRBJ2-4; 13 nucleotides align to TRBD2. Germline V lookup: CDR1 LNHDA, CDR2 SQIVND (reference sequence). Unmatched junction bases numbered 24, after V lost 5 bases and J lost 2 bases. This CDR3 has 23 residues.

This sequence joins TRBV27 and TRBJ2-1, with 8 bases identical to TRBD2. The CDR3 runs 14 residues. Per germline, CDR1 MNHEY and CDR2 SMNVEV (reference sequence). V gave up 7 bases and J gave up 0 bases; unmatched junction bases: 2. The DNA for the CDR3 is TGTGCCAGCACTAGCGGGCGCTCCTACAATGAGCAGTTCTTC. Translation gives CASTSGRSYNEQFF.

The CDR3 region is CASSIWGENTIYF. The CDR3 bases are TGTGCCAGTAGTATATGGGGGGAAAACACCATATATTTT. This sequence joins TRBV19 and TRBJ1-3; D perhaps matches TRBD1 (5 bases). The germline CDR1 and CDR2 sequences are LNHDA and SQIVND (reference sequence). V was clipped by 2 bases and J by 6 bases, with 8 bases between them. This CDR3 has 13 residues.

The chain links TRBV7-9 to TRBJ2-3; D possibly corresponds to TRBD2 (6 bases). V was pared by 2 bases and J by 4 bases, with 10 bases between. The germline V gene encodes CDR1 SEHNR and CDR2 FQNEAQ (reference sequence). CDR3 length: 14 amino acids. CDR3 bases: TGTGCCAGCAGCTTACTACTAGCCGCAGATACGCAGTATTTT. The encoded protein is CASSLLLAADTQYF.

V usage is TRBV7-2 and J usage is TRBJ2-7; the match to TRBD2 covers 7 bases. Germline CDR1 SGHTA, CDR2 FQGNSA. The CDR3 is 15 amino acids. Trimming took 6 bases from V and 7 from J; bases not matched to a gene: 15. CDR3 residues: CASSPNGRFMGEQYF. The CDR3 DNA reads TGTGCCAGCAGTCCTAACGGGAGGTTTATGGGGGAGCAGTACTTC.

The chain uses TRBV25-1 and TRBJ2-2; the match to TRBD1 covers 8 bases. V lost 4 bases to trimming and J lost 5 bases; unmatched junction nucleotides: 6. The germline gives CDR1 MGHDK, CDR2 SYGVNS. The CDR3 loop spans 15 amino acids. CDR3 amino acids: CASSARQGPTGELFF. CDR3 coding DNA: TGTGCCAGCAGTGCCAGACAGGGGCCTACCGGGGAGCTGTTTTTT.

The rearrangement uses TRBV11-3 and TRBJ1-2, with D uncertain. CDR1 is SGHNT and CDR2 is YENEEA in the germline V gene. V was shortened by 3 bases and J by 6 bases, with 11 bases between the two germline ends. This CDR3 spans 13 amino acids. The CDR3, as DNA: TGTGCCAGCAGCTTTGGTCCCGAGGATGGCTACACCTTC. It codes for CASSFGPEDGYTF.

The chain uses TRBV4-2 and TRBJ1-6, with D perhaps TRBD1 (5 bases). Deletions cut 1 base from V and 0 bases from J, with 19 bases between. Germline loops: CDR1 LGHNA, CDR2 YNFKEQ. CDR3 length: 20 amino acids. The CDR3, as DNA: TGTGCCAGCAGCCAAGCACTTTTGCCAGGGAGGAGCTCCTATAATTCACCCCTCCACTTT. Translating it yields CASSQALLPGRSSYNSPLHF.

The rearrangement uses TRBV28 and TRBJ1-3; no definite D call. Looked up from germline, CDR1 is MDHEN and CDR2 is SYDVKM. The CDR3 sequence is 16 residues long. Trimming left V 4 bases short and J 4 bases short, with 17 bases between. The CDR3 loop reads CASSSPPSGRGNTIYF. CDR3 bases: TGTGCCAGCAGTTCCCCCCCCTCGGGGAGAGGAAACACCATATATTTT. Filled out from reference TRBV28 and TRBJ1-3, the complete variable domain reads DVKVTQSSRYLVKRTGEKVFLECVQDMDHENMFWYRQDPGLGLRLIYFSYDVKMKEKGDIPEGYSVSREKKERFSLILESASTNQTSMYLCASSSPPSGRGNTIYFGEGSWLTVV.

The V gene is TRBV19, the J gene TRBJ1-5, with D perhaps TRBD1 (5 bases). The CDR3 runs 14 residues. The V and J ends lost 2 bases and 4 bases respectively, with 9 bases between them. The V gene's germline CDR1 is LNHDA and CDR2 SQIVND (reference sequence). For the CDR3, the DNA is TGTGCCAGTAGTATAACAGGCCAAAATCAGCCCCAGCATTTT. Its protein is CASSITGQNQPQHF.

J is TRBJ2-4 and V is TRBV7-2, with 11 positions matching TRBD2. The germline CDR1 and CDR2 sequences are SGHTA and FQGNSA. V gave up 1 base and J gave up 0 bases; unmatched junction bases: 5. CDR3 length: 18 residues. As DNA, the CDR3 is TGTGCCAGCAGCTTAGACACTAGCGGGGGTCTAGCCAAAAACATTCAGTACTTC. It yields the protein CASSLDTSGGLAKNIQYF.

The rearrangement joins TRBV6-6 to TRBJ1-4, with 7 bases matching TRBD1. J was trimmed by 11 bases and V by 6 bases; bases with no gene match: 15. This CDR3 contains 15 residues. Germline CDR1 MNHNY, CDR2 SVGAGI (reference sequence). The CDR3 protein is CASRQDRASREKLFF. The CDR3 DNA reads as TGTGCCAGCAGACAAGACAGGGCGTCTCGAGAGAAACTGTTTTTT.

CDR3 nucleotides: TGTGCCAGCAGCCCCCGGGTGGGGCAGATAAATGAGCAGTTCTTC. It codes for CASSPRVGQINEQFF. This chain links TRBV11-1 with TRBJ2-1, with D possibly matching TRBD1 (5 bases). Germline V gene lookup returns CDR1 SGHAT and CDR2 FQDESV (reference sequence). The CDR3 loop spans 15 amino acids. V was trimmed by 5 bases and J by 7 bases, leaving 18 bases between them. The whole variable domain, filled in from reference TRBV11-1 and TRBJ2-1, reads EAEVAQSPRYKITEKSQAVAFWCDPISGHATLYWYRQILGQGPELLVQFQDESVVDDSQLPKDRFSAERLKGVDSTLKIQPAELGDSAMYLCASSPRVGQINEQFFGPGTRLTVL.

The V call is TRBV28, the J call TRBJ1-2, with 8 bases fitting TRBD1. The CDR3 has 15 residues. The germline gives CDR1 MDHEN, CDR2 SYDVKM. V lost 8 bases to trimming and J lost 4 bases; unmatched junction nucleotides: 12. The CDR3 sequence is CASYTPGQGFYGYTF. The CDR3 DNA sequence: TGTGCCAGCTACACACCCGGACAGGGATTCTATGGCTACACCTTC.